This TCR beta chain was recorded in a study of shared clonotypes between healthy human individuals. The protocol was immunoSEQ multiplex PCR, while the TCRdb copy is restricted to in-frame clones and leaves out a portion. The data show about 490,000 clones, 79% seen once. Adult donors, all healthy and HIV-negative, had no recent acute infections or vaccinations. The V gene's germline CDR1 is SNHLY and CDR2 FYNNEI. The CDR3 spans 14 residues. With V trimmed by 5 bases and J by 8 bases, 9 bases remained unmatched. This receptor was obtained from a woman aged 40 to 55 in good health. Some clones in this sample may be carry-over from other donors' samples. The V gene is TRBV2, the J gene TRBJ1-5, with 7 bases lining up with TRBD1. Input material: PBMCs. The CDR3 region has the DNA TGTGCCAGCAGTCCTGACAGGGTGTATAAGCCCCAGCATTTT. Its protein product is CASSPDRVYKPQHF.